This T cell receptor (beta chain) was sequenced in a study of T cells in localized non-small cell lung cancer. Profiled with immunoSEQ multiplex PCR; TCRdb holds only in-frame clones, not every one. Of about 45,000 clones in the sample, about 86% were seen once. Overall study findings and caveats: T cell clonality was highest in uninvolved adjacent lung, above tumor. Median around 60 top-100 tumor clones were shared with paired adjacent lung.

Comments on this clone: Its antigen is undetermined.

The specimen comprised peripheral blood mononuclear cells, sampled before any cancer treatment. The clonotype originates from a man aged 35 to 69 with stage III lung adenocarcinoma.

The CDR3 coding sequence is TGTGCCAGTGATGACAACTACGAGCAGTACTTC. Encoded protein: CASDDNYEQYF. The genes are TRBV19 and TRBJ2-7; D is unresolved. The CDR3 spans 11 residues. Germline lookup yields CDR1 LNHDA and CDR2 SQIVND (reference sequence). V dropped 8 bases and J dropped 3 bases, with 8 bases sitting between them.